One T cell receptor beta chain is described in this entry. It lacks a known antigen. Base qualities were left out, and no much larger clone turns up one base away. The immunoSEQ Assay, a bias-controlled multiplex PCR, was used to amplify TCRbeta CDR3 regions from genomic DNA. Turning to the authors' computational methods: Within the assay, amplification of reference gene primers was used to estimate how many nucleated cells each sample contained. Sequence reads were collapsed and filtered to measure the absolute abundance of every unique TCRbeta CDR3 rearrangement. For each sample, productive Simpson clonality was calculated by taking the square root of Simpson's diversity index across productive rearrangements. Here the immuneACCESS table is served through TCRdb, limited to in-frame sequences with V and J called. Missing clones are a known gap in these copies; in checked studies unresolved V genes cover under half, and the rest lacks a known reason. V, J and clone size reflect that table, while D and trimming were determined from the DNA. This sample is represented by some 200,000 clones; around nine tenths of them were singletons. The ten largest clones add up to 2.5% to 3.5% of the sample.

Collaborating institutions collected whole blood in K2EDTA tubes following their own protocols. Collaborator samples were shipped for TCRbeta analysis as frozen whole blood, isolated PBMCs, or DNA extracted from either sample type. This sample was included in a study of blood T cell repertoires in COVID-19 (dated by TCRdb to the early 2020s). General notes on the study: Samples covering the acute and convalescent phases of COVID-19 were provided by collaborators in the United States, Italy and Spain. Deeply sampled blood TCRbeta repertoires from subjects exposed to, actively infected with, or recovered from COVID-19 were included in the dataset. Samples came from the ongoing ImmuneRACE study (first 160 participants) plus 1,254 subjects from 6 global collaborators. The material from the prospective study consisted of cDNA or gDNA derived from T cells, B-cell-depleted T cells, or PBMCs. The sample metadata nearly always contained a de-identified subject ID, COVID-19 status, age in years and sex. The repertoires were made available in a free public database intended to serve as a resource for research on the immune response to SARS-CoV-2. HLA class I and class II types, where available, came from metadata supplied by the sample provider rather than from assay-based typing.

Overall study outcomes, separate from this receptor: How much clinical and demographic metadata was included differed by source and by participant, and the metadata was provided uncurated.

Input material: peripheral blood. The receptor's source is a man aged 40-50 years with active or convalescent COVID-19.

The DNA sequence follows: TGTGCCAGCAGTACCAGGACAGGGCGTCAGCCCCAGCATTTT. This is translated as CASSTRTGRQPQHF. The chain was built from TRBV6-5 and TRBJ1-5, with 8 bases in between that match TRBD1. V is trimmed back by 5 bases and J by 6 bases, and the junction contains 6 bases that no gene match accounts for. The germline V gene supplies CDR1 MNHEY and CDR2 SVGAGI. The CDR3, from cysteine to phenylalanine, totals 14 residues. CDR3 DNA only is kept here, 42 bases in frame from base 1.